This T cell receptor beta chain emerged from a study of T-cell memory formation after mild COVID-19. Study at large: Largely, TCR clusters stayed within a single donor.

After 5'RACE with constant-segment primers, TCR alpha and TCR beta cDNA libraries carrying sample barcodes and UMIs were obtained. TCRdb processed the 5' RACE reads anew with MiXCR; each CDR3 protein has one entry. The sample consists of roughly 45,000 distinct CDR3 sequences, 27% of them appearing once. Study-wide points: Clonal second-wave expansions that peaked on day 37 had unconfirmed SARS-CoV-2 specificity. Contracting CD4+ clones sat mainly in CM and EM; CD8+ in EMRA.

Only a few counts were recorded for this clonotype. No antigen is known for it. V shed 5 bases and J 0 bases; nucleotides not matched to a gene: 6. The CDR3 covers 15 residues. CDR1 is DFQATT, CDR2 SNEGSKA, per germline (reference sequence). Input material: PBMCs or a T cell subset sorted from them (not recorded which). This rearrangement joins TRBV20-1 to TRBJ2-3; 9 nucleotides align to TRBD2. The sequence was collected from a man aged 18 to 35 who had mild COVID-19 (a few samples of this study predate the infection). Cell type and time point are not known. The CDR3 coding sequence is TGCAGTGCTTCTAGCGGGGTAATTAGCACAGATACGCAGTATTTT. Its translation is CSASSGVISTDTQYF.